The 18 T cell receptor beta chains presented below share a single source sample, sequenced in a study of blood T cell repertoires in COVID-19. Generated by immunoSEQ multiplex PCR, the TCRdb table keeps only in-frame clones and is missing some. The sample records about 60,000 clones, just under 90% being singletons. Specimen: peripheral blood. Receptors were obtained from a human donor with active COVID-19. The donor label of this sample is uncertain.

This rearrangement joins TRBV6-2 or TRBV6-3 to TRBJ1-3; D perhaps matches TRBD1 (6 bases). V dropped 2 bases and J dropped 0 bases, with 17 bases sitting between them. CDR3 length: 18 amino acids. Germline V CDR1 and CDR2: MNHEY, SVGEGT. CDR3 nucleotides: TGTGCCAGCAGTTACCATCCTTGGGACAACAACTCTGGAAACACCATATATTTT. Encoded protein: CASSYHPWDNNSGNTIYF.

CDR3 coding DNA: TGTGCCAGCAGTTATTCGGGACAGGGAGGAAACACCATATATTTT. Its protein is CASSYSGQGGNTIYF. V usage is TRBV6-5 and J usage is TRBJ1-3; 9 bases are shared with TRBD1. Germline assignment: CDR1 MNHEY and CDR2 SVGAGI. The CDR3 runs to 15 residues. The ends lost 3 bases at V and 4 bases at J; junction bases unmatched: 4.

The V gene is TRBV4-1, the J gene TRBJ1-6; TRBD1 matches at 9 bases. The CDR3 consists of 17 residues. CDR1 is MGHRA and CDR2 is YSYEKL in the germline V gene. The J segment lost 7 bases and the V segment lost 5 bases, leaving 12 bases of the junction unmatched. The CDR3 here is CASSSGRDRVANSPLHF. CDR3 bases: TGCGCCAGCAGCTCCGGACGGGACAGGGTGGCGAATTCACCCCTCCACTTT.

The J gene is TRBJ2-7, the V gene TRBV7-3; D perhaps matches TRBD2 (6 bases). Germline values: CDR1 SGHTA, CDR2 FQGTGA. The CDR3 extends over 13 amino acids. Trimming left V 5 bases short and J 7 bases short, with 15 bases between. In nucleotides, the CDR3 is TGTGCCAGCAGCAATGCTTTGGGGGGAGAGCAGTACTTC. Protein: CASSNALGGEQYF.

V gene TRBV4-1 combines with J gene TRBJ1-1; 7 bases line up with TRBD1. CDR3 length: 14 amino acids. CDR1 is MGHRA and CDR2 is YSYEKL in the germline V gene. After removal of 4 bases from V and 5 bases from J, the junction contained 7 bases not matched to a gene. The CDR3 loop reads CASSPSTGRTEAFF. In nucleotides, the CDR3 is TGCGCCAGCAGCCCTTCGACAGGGCGGACTGAAGCTTTCTTT.

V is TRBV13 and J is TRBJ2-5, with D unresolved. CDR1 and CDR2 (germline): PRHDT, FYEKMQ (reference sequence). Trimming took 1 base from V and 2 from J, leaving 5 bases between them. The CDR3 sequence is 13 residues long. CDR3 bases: TGTGCCAGCAGCTTAGTCAGGCAAGAGACCCAGTACTTC. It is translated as CASSLVRQETQYF.

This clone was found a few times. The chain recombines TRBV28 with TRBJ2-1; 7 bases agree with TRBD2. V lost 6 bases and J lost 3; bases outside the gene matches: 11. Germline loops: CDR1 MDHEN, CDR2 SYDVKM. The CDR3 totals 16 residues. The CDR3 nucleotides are TGTGCCAGCAGAGTGGGCCTCGAGCGGGGCTACAATGAGCAGTTCTTC. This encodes CASRVGLERGYNEQFF.

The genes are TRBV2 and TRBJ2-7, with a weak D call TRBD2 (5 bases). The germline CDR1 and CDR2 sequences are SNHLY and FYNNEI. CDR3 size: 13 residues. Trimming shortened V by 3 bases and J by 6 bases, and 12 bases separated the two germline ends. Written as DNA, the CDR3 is TGTGCCAGCAGTGACCCCGGGAACCGCGAGCAGTACTTC. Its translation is CASSDPGNREQYF.

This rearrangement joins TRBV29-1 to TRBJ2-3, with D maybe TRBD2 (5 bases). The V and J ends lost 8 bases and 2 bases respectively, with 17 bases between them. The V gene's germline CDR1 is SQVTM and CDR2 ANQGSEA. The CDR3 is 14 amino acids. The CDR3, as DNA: TGCAGCACAAAAAGGCTAGCTTCCACAGATACGCAGTATTTT. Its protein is CSTKRLASTDTQYF.

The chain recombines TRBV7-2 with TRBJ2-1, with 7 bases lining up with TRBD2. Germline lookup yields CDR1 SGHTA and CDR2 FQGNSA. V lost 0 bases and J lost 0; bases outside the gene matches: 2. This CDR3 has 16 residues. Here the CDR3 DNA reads TGTGCCAGCAGCTTAGCTGGGGGGGGCTCCTACAATGAGCAGTTCTTC. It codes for CASSLAGGGSYNEQFF.

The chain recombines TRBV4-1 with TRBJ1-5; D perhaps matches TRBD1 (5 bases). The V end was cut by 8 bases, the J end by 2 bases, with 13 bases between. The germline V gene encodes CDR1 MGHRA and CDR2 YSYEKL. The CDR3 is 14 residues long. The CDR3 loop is CASGWRGGNQPQHF. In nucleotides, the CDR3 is TGCGCCAGCGGGTGGAGGGGAGGCAATCAGCCCCAGCATTTT.

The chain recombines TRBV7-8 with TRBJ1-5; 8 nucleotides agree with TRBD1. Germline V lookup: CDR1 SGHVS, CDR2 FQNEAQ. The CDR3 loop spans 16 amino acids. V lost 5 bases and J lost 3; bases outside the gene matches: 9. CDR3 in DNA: TGTGCCAGCAGCCCCCTCAGGGGGCAAGTCAATCAGCCCCAGCATTTT. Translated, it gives CASSPLRGQVNQPQHF.

For the CDR3, the DNA is TGTGCCAGCAGCGGAGGACAGGGGCGGGTGGGCGAGCAGTACTTC. Encoded protein: CASSGGQGRVGEQYF. V usage is TRBV5-4 and J usage is TRBJ2-7; 9 nucleotides match TRBD1. J was trimmed by 6 bases and V by 4 bases; bases with no gene match: 11. There are 15 residues in the CDR3. Germline V CDR1 and CDR2: SGHNT, YYREEE (reference sequence).

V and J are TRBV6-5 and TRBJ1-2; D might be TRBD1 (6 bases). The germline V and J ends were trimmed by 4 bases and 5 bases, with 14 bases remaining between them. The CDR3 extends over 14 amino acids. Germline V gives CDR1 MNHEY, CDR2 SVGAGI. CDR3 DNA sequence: TGTGCCAGCAGTTTTGACAGGCAAAAGTATGGCTACACCTTC. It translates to CASSFDRQKYGYTF.

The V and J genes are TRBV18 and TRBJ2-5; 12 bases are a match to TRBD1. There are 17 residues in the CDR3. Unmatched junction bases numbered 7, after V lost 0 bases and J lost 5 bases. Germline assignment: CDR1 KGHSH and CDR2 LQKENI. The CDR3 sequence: CASSPPAGTGGRETQYF. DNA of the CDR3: TGTGCCAGCTCACCACCGGCCGGGACAGGGGGCCGGGAGACCCAGTACTTC.

The CDR3, as DNA: TGTGCCAGCAGCTTGACAGTTCGGACAGGGACTTATGAGCAGTTCTTC. Its translation: CASSLTVRTGTYEQFF. The rearrangement joins TRBV11-2 to TRBJ2-1; 8 bases agree with TRBD1. Trimming cost V 3 bases and J 8 bases; bases outside gene matches: 12. This CDR3 comprises 16 residues. Per germline, CDR1 SGHAT and CDR2 FQNNGV.

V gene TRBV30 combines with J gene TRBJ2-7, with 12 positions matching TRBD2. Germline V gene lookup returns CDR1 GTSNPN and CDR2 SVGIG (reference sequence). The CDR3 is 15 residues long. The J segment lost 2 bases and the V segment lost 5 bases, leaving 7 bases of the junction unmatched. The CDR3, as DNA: TGTGCCTGGGGGCGACCTAGCGGGAGGGCCTACGAGCAGTACTTC. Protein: CAWGRPSGRAYEQYF.

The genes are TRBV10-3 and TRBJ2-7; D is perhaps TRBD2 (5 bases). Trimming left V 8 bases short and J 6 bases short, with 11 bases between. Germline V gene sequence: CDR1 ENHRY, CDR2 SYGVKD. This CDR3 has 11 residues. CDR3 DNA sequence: TGTGCCATCCTAGGCGGGTCCGAGCAGTACTTC. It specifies CAILGGSEQYF.